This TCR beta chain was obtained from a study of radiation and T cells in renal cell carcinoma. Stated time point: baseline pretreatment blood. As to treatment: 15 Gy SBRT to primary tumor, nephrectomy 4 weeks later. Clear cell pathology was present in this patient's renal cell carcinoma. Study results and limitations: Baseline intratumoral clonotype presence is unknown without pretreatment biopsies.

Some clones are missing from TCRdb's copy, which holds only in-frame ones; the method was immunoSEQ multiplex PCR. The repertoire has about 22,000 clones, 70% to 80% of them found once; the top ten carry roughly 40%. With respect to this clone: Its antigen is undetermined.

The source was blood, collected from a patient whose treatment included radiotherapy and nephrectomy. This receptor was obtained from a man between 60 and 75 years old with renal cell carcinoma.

DNA for the CDR3: TGTGCCAGCAGCTCCGGACAGGCCGGCGATCAGCCCCAGCATTTT. The encoded protein is CASSSGQAGDQPQHF. The chain uses TRBV5-5 and TRBJ1-5; 7 nucleotides line up with TRBD1. The CDR3 is 15 amino acids. Trimming took 3 bases from V and 5 from J; bases not matched to a gene: 8. Germline V lookup: CDR1 SGHKS, CDR2 YYEKEE (reference sequence).